The sequence of this T cell receptor beta chain was determined in a study of blood T cell repertoires in COVID-19 (dated by TCRdb to 2019 to 2021). Background on the whole study: Samples covering the acute and convalescent phases of COVID-19 were provided by collaborators in the United States, Italy and Spain. The material from the prospective study consisted of cDNA or gDNA derived from T cells, B-cell-depleted T cells, or PBMCs. Deeply sampled blood TCRbeta repertoires from subjects exposed to, actively infected with, or recovered from COVID-19 were included in the dataset. The repertoires were released in a freely available public database meant as a resource for research on the immune response to SARS-CoV-2. Samples came from the ongoing ImmuneRACE study (first 160 participants) plus 1,254 subjects from 6 global collaborators. The sample metadata nearly always contained a de-identified subject ID, COVID-19 status, age in years and sex. Where available, HLA class I and class II types were taken from metadata supplied by the sample provider and were not determined by assay-based typing.

TCRbeta CDR3 regions were amplified from genomic DNA using the immunoSEQ Assay, a bias-controlled multiplex PCR. Per the authors' processing: Nucleated cell counts per sample were estimated from amplification of reference gene primers within the assay. To quantify the absolute abundance of each unique TCRbeta CDR3 rearrangement, sequence reads were collapsed and filtered. Productive Simpson clonality was computed per sample as the square root of Simpson's diversity index over productive rearrangements. TCRdb limited this immuneACCESS table to in-frame rearrangements with V and J called. A share of clones is missing; checked studies link under half to unresolved V genes, and the rest is unexplained. V and J calls and clone size are given by that table; D and trimming were obtained from the DNA. For this sample there are 270,000 or so clones; around 81% appear just once. Together, the top ten hold around 2.9% of the sample.

Deletion took 2 bases off V and 9 bases off J, with a span of 10 bases between the germline ends. The CDR1 and CDR2 encoded by the germline V gene are MNHEY and SVGAGI. From cysteine to phenylalanine, the CDR3 is 13 amino acids long. The DNA shown is the 39-base CDR3, in frame from base 1. A remark on this clone: What this receptor recognizes is not known. Per-base quality was not reported, and no clone a single base away is much larger than it.

Overall study results and their limits: Clinical and demographic metadata were provided uncurated, with the amount varying by source and participant.

Whole blood was collected in K2EDTA tubes by collaborating institutions according to the institutions' own protocols. Collaborator samples were shipped for TCRbeta analysis as frozen whole blood, isolated PBMCs, or DNA extracted from either sample type. The sequence joins TRBV6-5 to TRBJ2-2, with the D gene call left open. The sequence came from a woman aged 60-70 years with active or convalescent COVID-19. The sequenced sample consisted of peripheral blood. The DNA is as follows: TGTGCCAGCAGTTACGACTCCAAGAGGGAGCTGTTTTTT. It translates as CASSYDSKRELFF.